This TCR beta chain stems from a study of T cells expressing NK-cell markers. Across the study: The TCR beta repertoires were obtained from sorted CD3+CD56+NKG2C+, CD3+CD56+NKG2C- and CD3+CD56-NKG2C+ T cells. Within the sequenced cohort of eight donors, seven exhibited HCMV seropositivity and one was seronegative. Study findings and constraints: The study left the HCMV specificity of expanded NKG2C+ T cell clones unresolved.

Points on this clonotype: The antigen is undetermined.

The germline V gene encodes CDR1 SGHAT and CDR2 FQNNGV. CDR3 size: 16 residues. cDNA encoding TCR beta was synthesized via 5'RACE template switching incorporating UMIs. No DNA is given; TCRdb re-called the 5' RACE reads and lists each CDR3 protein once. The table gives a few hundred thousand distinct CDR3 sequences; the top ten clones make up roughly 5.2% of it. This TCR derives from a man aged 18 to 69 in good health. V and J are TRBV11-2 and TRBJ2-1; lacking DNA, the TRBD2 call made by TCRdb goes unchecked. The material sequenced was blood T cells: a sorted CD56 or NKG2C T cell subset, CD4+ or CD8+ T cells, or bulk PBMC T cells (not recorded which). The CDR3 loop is CASSPWTSGANNEQFF.